The 30 T cell receptor beta chains presented below share a single source sample, sequenced in a study of monozygotic twins with cystic fibrosis. The protocol was immunoSEQ multiplex PCR, while the TCRdb copy is restricted to in-frame clones and leaves out a portion. This sample has 11,000 or so clones; roughly 96% occur once, and the top ten carry 0.8% to 0.95%. Sequences were obtained from blood. The source is a boy aged 5-17 years with cystic fibrosis.

The chain links TRBV11-2 to TRBJ2-1; 11 positions agree with TRBD2. Germline V CDR1 and CDR2: SGHAT, FQNNGV. There are 18 residues in the CDR3. V was pared by 5 bases and J by 1 base, with 10 bases of the junction left unmatched. CDR3 sequence: CASSGFSGGALSYNEQFF. In DNA form, the CDR3 reads TGTGCCAGCAGCGGATTTAGCGGGGGGGCCTTGTCCTACAATGAGCAGTTCTTC.

This clone was recorded once. This chain joins TRBV5-5 and TRBJ2-4, with D possibly TRBD1 on 5 matching bases. Germline CDR1 is SGHKS and CDR2 is YYEKEE (reference sequence). The CDR3 covers 14 residues. Trimming cost V 1 base and J 8 bases, with 13 bases left between them. The CDR3 coding sequence is TGTGCCAGCAGCTTGTCGCCAGGGTGGGACATTCAGTACTTC. Translated, it gives CASSLSPGWDIQYF.

The V gene is TRBV27, the J gene TRBJ2-1, with D tentatively TRBD2 (6 bases). The CDR3 covers 16 residues. Germline CDR1 MNHEY, CDR2 SMNVEV (reference sequence). V lost 5 bases and J lost 4, with 18 bases in between. The CDR3 is CASSLLSGQTYNEQFF. CDR3 sequence (DNA): TGTGCCAGCAGTCTACTGAGCGGGCAGACTTACAATGAGCAGTTCTTC.

In its sample, this clone was seen once. This chain uses TRBV5-8 with TRBJ2-1; 9 bases map to TRBD2. The V and J ends lost 3 bases and 6 bases, in that order; junction bases with no gene match: 4. This CDR3 has 14 amino acids. CDR1 and CDR2 (germline): SGHTS, YDEGEE. In DNA, the CDR3 is TGTGCCAGCAGCTGGGGACTAGCTTTCAATGAGCAGTTCTTC. Translation gives CASSWGLAFNEQFF.

This chain links TRBV6-5 with TRBJ2-5; 9 bases map to TRBD2. Losses at the gene ends were 4 bases for V and 5 bases for J; bases not matched to a gene: 2. This CDR3 region has 13 residues. Looked up from germline, CDR1 is MNHEY and CDR2 is SVGAGI. The CDR3 nucleotides read TGTGCCAGCAGTTGGCTAGCGGGGGAGACCCAGTACTTC. Translation: CASSWLAGETQYF.

This chain links TRBV30 with TRBJ2-4; D call uncertain. CDR3 length: 14 amino acids. The germline gives CDR1 GTSNPN, CDR2 SVGIG (reference sequence). Trimming removed 3 bases from V and 0 bases from J, with 9 bases in between. CDR3 sequence reads: CAWRARLAKNIQYF. The CDR3 nucleotides read TGTGCCTGGAGGGCCAGGCTAGCCAAAAACATTCAGTACTTC.

V usage is TRBV30 and J usage is TRBJ1-5, with a weak D call TRBD1 (5 bases). Germline CDR1 is GTSNPN and CDR2 is SVGIG (reference sequence). The CDR3 spans 14 residues. The V end lost 3 bases, the J end lost 9 bases, and 18 bases lay between the germline ends. DNA of the CDR3: TGTGCCTGGAGCTCGACGGGGGAGGGCCTGCCCCAGCATTTT. This translates into CAWSSTGEGLPQHF.

The V gene is TRBV19, the J gene TRBJ1-1; possible D gene TRBD1, 5 bases. V lost 4 bases to trimming and J lost 10 bases, with 25 bases between them. The CDR3 runs 16 residues. CDR1 and CDR2 from the germline V gene are LNHDA and SQIVND (reference sequence). In DNA, the CDR3 is TGTGCCAGTAGTACATCCTATACCGCCGCGCGGGGGGGAGCTTTCTTT. Translated, it gives CASSTSYTAARGGAFF. The full variable domain, completed using reference TRBV19 and TRBJ1-1, is DGGITQSPKYLFRKEGQNVTLSCEQNLNHDAMYWYRQDPGQGLRLIYYSQIVNDFQKGDIAEGYSVSREKKESFPLTVTSAQKNPTAFYLCASSTSYTAARGGAFFGQGTRLTVV.

The chain uses TRBV5-5 and TRBJ2-1; 14 nucleotides line up with TRBD2. V shed 4 bases, J shed 8 bases, and the junction held 8 bases outside the gene matches. Germline V gene lookup returns CDR1 SGHKS and CDR2 YYEKEE (reference sequence). The CDR3 length is 16 residues. CDR3 nucleotides: TGTGCCAGCAGCCAAACCGGGACTAGCGGGGGTTATGAGCAGTTCTTC. Protein product: CASSQTGTSGGYEQFF. The variable domain in full, completed from reference TRBV5-5 and TRBJ2-1, reads DAGVTQSPTHLIKTRGQQVTLRCSPISGHKSVSWYQQVLGQGPQFIFQYYEKEERGRGNFPDRFSARQFPNYSSELNVNALLLGDSALYLCASSQTGTSGGYEQFFGPGTRLTVL.

This chain connects TRBV19 to TRBJ1-3; D gene unclear. This CDR3 is 16 amino acids long. Germline V gene sequence: CDR1 LNHDA, CDR2 SQIVND (reference sequence). V lost 4 bases and J lost 4, with 17 bases in between. The CDR3, as DNA: TGTGCCAGTAGTAGAGCTCACACGGCGGGAGGAAACACCATATATTTT. Translating it yields CASSRAHTAGGNTIYF.

This clone was recorded only once. The chain links TRBV19 to TRBJ2-5, with a tentative D call TRBD2 (6 bases). V lost 1 base and J lost 1, with 13 bases in between. Germline assignment: CDR1 LNHDA and CDR2 SQIVND (reference sequence). This CDR3 has 16 residues. The CDR3: CASSIGAGRVQETQYF. The DNA of the CDR3 is TGTGCCAGTAGTATAGGAGCCGGGAGAGTCCAAGAGACCCAGTACTTC.

The V and J genes are TRBV6-5 and TRBJ1-2; D uncertain. Germline V gives CDR1 MNHEY, CDR2 SVGAGI. The CDR3 extends over 14 amino acids. V dropped 10 bases and J dropped 4 bases, with 19 bases sitting between them. In DNA, the CDR3 is TGTGCCATCCTTGAGACGGACCCCCTCTATGGCTACACCTTC. Amino acids: CAILETDPLYGYTF.

In this sample, this clone turned up once. The rearrangement joins TRBV4-3 to TRBJ2-3, with 8 bases matching TRBD2. CDR3 length equals 18 residues. The germline gives CDR1 LGHNA, CDR2 YSLEER. Trimming removed 0 bases from V and 6 bases from J; junction bases left unmatched: 14. The CDR3 sequence is CASSQDLGAGGWWDTQYF. CDR3 coding DNA: TGCGCCAGCAGCCAAGATCTTGGCGCGGGAGGTTGGTGGGATACGCAGTATTTT.

V and J are TRBV7-9 and TRBJ2-7, with TRBD1 identical over 9 bases. The J segment lost 8 bases and the V segment lost 4 bases, leaving 9 bases of the junction unmatched. CDR1 is SEHNR, CDR2 FQNEAQ, per germline (reference sequence). The length of the CDR3 is 14 residues. For the CDR3, the DNA is TGTGCCAGCAGCTCAGCCGCGGGACAGGGCAAGCAGTACTTC. It translates to CASSSAAGQGKQYF. Together with reference TRBV7-9 and TRBJ2-7, the CDR3 gives the full variable domain: DTGVSQNPRHKITKRGQNVTFRCDPISEHNRLYWYRQTLGQGPEFLTYFQNEAQLEKSRLLSDRFSAERPKGSFSTLEIQRTEQGDSAMYLCASSSAAGQGKQYFGPGTRLTVT.

The genes are TRBV30 and TRBJ2-3; TRBD2 agrees at 10 bases. V shed 3 bases and J 4 bases; nucleotides not matched to a gene: 4. Germline V lookup: CDR1 GTSNPN, CDR2 SVGIG (reference sequence). There are 14 residues in the CDR3. CDR3: CAWRRAGGSDTQYF. In DNA, the CDR3 is TGTGCCTGGAGGAGAGCGGGAGGGTCAGATACGCAGTATTTT.

This sequence joins TRBV13 and TRBJ1-5; 7 bases line up with TRBD1. The ends lost 6 bases at V and 1 base at J; junction bases unmatched: 3. CDR1 and CDR2 from the germline V gene are PRHDT and FYEKMQ (reference sequence). The CDR3 spans 14 residues. The CDR3 sequence is CASRFRGSNQPQHF. In DNA, the CDR3 is TGTGCCAGCAGATTCAGGGGGAGCAATCAGCCCCAGCATTTT.

The V gene is TRBV29-1, the J gene TRBJ1-1; TRBD1 might be the D (6 bases). The germline CDR1 and CDR2 sequences are SQVTM and ANQGSEA. CDR3 length: 14 residues. The V and J ends lost 2 bases and 3 bases respectively, with 13 bases between them. CDR3 coding DNA: TGCAGCGTTGAACCCCGCGGGGGCTACACTGAAGCTTTCTTT. This sequence encodes CSVEPRGGYTEAFF. Complete variable domain (other parts from reference TRBV29-1 and TRBJ1-1): SAVISQKPSRDICQRGTSLTIQCQVDSQVTMMFWYRQQPGQSLTLIATANQGSEATYESGFVIDKFPISRPNLTFSTLTVSNMSPEDSSIYLCSVEPRGGYTEAFFGQGTRLTVV.

The chain uses TRBV6-5 and TRBJ1-6; D is perhaps TRBD1 (6 bases). V gave up 2 bases and J gave up 5 bases, with 13 bases separating them. CDR1 and CDR2 from the germline V gene are MNHEY and SVGAGI. The CDR3 consists of 16 residues. The CDR3 sequence is CASSYNRDSDNSPLHF. Written as DNA, the CDR3 is TGTGCCAGCAGTTACAACAGGGATAGCGATAATTCACCCCTCCACTTT.

This chain links TRBV5-1 with TRBJ2-1; maybe TRBD2 (5 bases). Deletions cut 2 bases from V and 8 bases from J, with 8 bases between. Germline lookup yields CDR1 SGHRS and CDR2 YFSETQ. This CDR3 comprises 12 residues. CDR3 bases: TGCGCCAGCAGCTTCACTAGGGATGAGCAGTTCTTC. Translating it yields CASSFTRDEQFF.

V and J are TRBV19 and TRBJ2-3, with TRBD2 matching 9 bases. With 3 bases clipped from V and 3 bases from J, the junction kept 13 bases outside the gene matches. The germline V gene encodes CDR1 LNHDA and CDR2 SQIVND (reference sequence). The CDR3 totals 18 residues. CDR3 DNA: TGTGCCAGTAGTATGGGAATCGGCGGGGGGGCCTCGACAGATACGCAGTATTTT. Translated, it gives CASSMGIGGGASTDTQYF.

The rearrangement links TRBV7-6 to TRBJ2-1; D is uncertain. The CDR3 sequence is 13 residues long. Germline V gene sequence: CDR1 SGHVS, CDR2 FNYEAQ. V was cut by 5 bases and J by 2 bases, with 7 bases left in between. CDR3 protein: CASSPMTYNEQFF. DNA for the CDR3: TGTGCCAGCAGCCCGATGACCTACAATGAGCAGTTCTTC.

This chain joins TRBV11-2 and TRBJ2-7; 8 bases line up with TRBD1. With V trimmed by 3 bases and J by 2 bases, 3 bases remained unmatched. Germline CDR1 reads SGHAT; CDR2 reads FQNNGV. The CDR3 runs 14 residues. CDR3 bases: TGTGCCAGCAGCTTCGGACAGGGCACCTACGAGCAGTACTTC. Amino acid sequence: CASSFGQGTYEQYF.

The chain combines TRBV28 with TRBJ1-5; D may be TRBD1 (6 bases). The V gene's germline CDR1 is MDHEN and CDR2 SYDVKM. V dropped 5 bases and J dropped 4 bases, with 21 bases sitting between them. The CDR3 sequence is 17 residues long. The CDR3, as DNA: TGTGCCAGCAGTCCAGGCCCGGGACAAGGGTCGAATCAGCCCCAGCATTTT. Translated, it gives CASSPGPGQGSNQPQHF. Together with reference TRBV28 and TRBJ1-5, the CDR3 gives the full variable domain: DVKVTQSSRYLVKRTGEKVFLECVQDMDHENMFWYRQDPGLGLRLIYFSYDVKMKEKGDIPEGYSVSREKKERFSLILESASTNQTSMYLCASSPGPGQGSNQPQHFGDGTRLSIL.

The V call is TRBV2, the J call TRBJ1-3; D is unclear. The germline V and J ends were trimmed by 4 bases and 4 bases, with 8 bases remaining between them. Germline lookup yields CDR1 SNHLY and CDR2 FYNNEI. The CDR3 is 13 amino acids. CDR3 protein: CASSAARGNTIYF. CDR3 DNA sequence: TGTGCCAGCAGTGCGGCCAGAGGAAACACCATATATTTT. Based on the CDR3 plus reference TRBV2 and TRBJ1-3, the full variable domain is EPEVTQTPSHQVTQMGQEVILRCVPISNHLYFYWYRQILGQKVEFLVSFYNNEISEKSEIFDDQFSVERPDGSNFTLKIRSTKLEDSAMYFCASSAARGNTIYFGEGSWLTVV.

This chain uses TRBV25-1 with TRBJ2-2; D might be TRBD2 (6 bases). There are 16 residues in the CDR3. The V end was cut by 2 bases, the J end by 2 bases, with 12 bases between. The V gene's germline CDR1 is MGHDK and CDR2 SYGVNS. The CDR3 sequence is CASSEISGLNTGELFF. DNA for the CDR3: TGTGCCAGCAGTGAAATTAGCGGATTAAACACCGGGGAGCTGTTTTTT.

The chain carries TRBV19 and TRBJ2-2; D is unclear. The CDR3 is made up of 14 amino acids. Between the trimmed V and J ends, which lost 3 bases and 1 base, there was a span of 6 bases. Per germline, CDR1 LNHDA and CDR2 SQIVND (reference sequence). CDR3 sequence (DNA): TGTGCCAGTAGTATCCGGCAGAACACCGGGGAGCTGTTTTTT. Protein sequence: CASSIRQNTGELFF.

This chain links TRBV14 with TRBJ2-7, with 7 nucleotides matching TRBD1. The CDR3 is 13 amino acids. The V segment lost 4 bases and the J segment 2 bases; nucleotides outside the gene matches: 2. The germline gives CDR1 SGHDN, CDR2 FVKESK. CDR3: CASSRRGPYEQYF. DNA of the CDR3: TGTGCCAGCAGCCGAAGGGGGCCCTACGAGCAGTACTTC.

The rearrangement links TRBV9 to TRBJ2-7; 8 nucleotides match TRBD1. Germline V lookup: CDR1 SGDLS, CDR2 YYNGEE. V lost 5 bases to trimming and J lost 3 bases; unmatched junction nucleotides: 7. CDR3 length: 14 amino acids. Here the CDR3 DNA reads TGTGCCAGCAGTCTGTCGGGGACAGGCTACGAGCAGTACTTC. Its translation: CASSLSGTGYEQYF.

V usage is TRBV5-6 and J usage is TRBJ2-3, with D uncertain. In germline, CDR1 is SGHDT, CDR2 YYEEEE. Trimming left V 0 bases short and J 0 bases short, with 11 bases between. This CDR3 has 16 residues. The CDR3 loop is CASSLASQISTDTQYF. CDR3 DNA: TGTGCCAGCAGCTTGGCCAGCCAGATTAGCACAGATACGCAGTATTTT.

The chain links TRBV5-8 to TRBJ1-5; D is uncertain. The germline V gene encodes CDR1 SGHTS and CDR2 YDEGEE. The CDR3 consists of 17 residues. V lost 2 bases, J lost 0 bases, and 15 bases lay in between. The CDR3 sequence is CASSFRTTSYSNQPQHF. CDR3 coding DNA: TGTGCCAGCAGCTTTAGGACTACCTCCTATAGCAATCAGCCCCAGCATTTT.